The next 25 T cell receptor beta chains were all read from a single sample in a study of cytomegalovirus exposure and HLA in healthy donors. The study ran its PCR with 60 Vbeta and 13 Jbeta primers. Sequencing was performed with immunoSEQ multiplex PCR; in TCRdb, only in-frame clones are kept and a portion is missing. Counted here are roughly 160,000 clones, roughly 80% occurring once; the ten biggest clones make up roughly 9%. Input material: PBMCs. The receptor set was obtained from a man aged 18 to 30 in good health and CMV-seropositive.

V and J are TRBV9 and TRBJ2-3; 13 positions match TRBD2. The length of the CDR3 is 18 residues. Germline trimming cut 3 bases from V and 0 bases from J; bases unmatched to any gene: 7. Germline-derived CDR1 and CDR2 are SGDLS and YYNGEE. DNA for the CDR3: TGTGCCAGCAGCGAGAGGACTAGCGGGGGCGTTAGCACAGATACGCAGTATTTT. It specifies CASSERTSGGVSTDTQYF.

V usage is TRBV15 and J usage is TRBJ2-3, with 15 nucleotides matching TRBD2. CDR1 and CDR2 (germline): LNHNV, YYDKDF (reference sequence). This CDR3 has 19 residues. V lost 2 bases and J lost 5; bases outside the gene matches: 11. The CDR3 is CATSRPPGLAGGIGDTQYF. In nucleotides, the CDR3 is TGTGCCACCAGCAGACCCCCGGGACTAGCGGGAGGAATTGGAGATACGCAGTATTTT.

The chain has TRBV5-4 and TRBJ2-2; 8 nucleotides align to TRBD1. The germline V gene encodes CDR1 SGHNT and CDR2 YYREEE (reference sequence). CDR3 length: 16 amino acids. J was trimmed by 5 bases and V by 2 bases; bases with no gene match: 8. The CDR3 spells CASSLPGQGKTGELFF. The DNA of the CDR3 is TGTGCCAGCAGCTTACCAGGACAGGGAAAAACCGGGGAGCTGTTTTTT.

This clone was counted once. This chain joins TRBV5-4 and TRBJ2-7; 9 bases agree with TRBD2. The V gene end was trimmed by 0 bases and the J gene end by 7 bases; junction bases not matched to a gene: 5. Germline V lookup: CDR1 SGHNT, CDR2 YYREEE (reference sequence). The length of the CDR3 is 14 residues. The CDR3 sequence: CASSLGLAALEQYF. For the CDR3, the DNA is TGTGCCAGCAGCTTGGGACTAGCGGCCTTGGAGCAGTACTTC.

This chain links TRBV13 with TRBJ1-1; D unresolved. This CDR3 has 12 residues. V was trimmed by 5 bases and J by 5 bases, leaving 9 bases between them. In germline, CDR1 is PRHDT, CDR2 FYEKMQ (reference sequence). CDR3: CASSPGSTEAFF. In DNA, the CDR3 is TGTGCCAGCAGCCCTGGGAGTACTGAAGCTTTCTTT. Together with reference TRBV13 and TRBJ1-1, the CDR3 gives the full variable domain: AAGVIQSPRHLIKEKRETATLKCYPIPRHDTVYWYQQGPGQDPQFLISFYEKMQSDKGSIPDRFSAQQFSDYHSELNMSSLELGDSALYFCASSPGSTEAFFGQGTRLTVV.

J is TRBJ2-1 and V is TRBV2, with 11 positions matching TRBD2. From germline, CDR1 is SNHLY and CDR2 FYNNEI. Trimming cost V 5 bases and J 2 bases; bases outside gene matches: 5. CDR3 length: 16 residues. CDR3 in DNA: TGTGCCAGCAGTACTAGCGGGAGAATTACCTACAATGAGCAGTTCTTC. Its translation is CASSTSGRITYNEQFF.

V usage is TRBV30 and J usage is TRBJ2-5, with D tentatively TRBD2 (7 bases). Germline CDR1 is GTSNPN and CDR2 is SVGIG (reference sequence). CDR3 length: 14 amino acids. V lost 2 bases and J 2 bases, leaving 12 bases between the germline ends. The CDR3 region has the DNA TGTGCCTGGAGTTGGAGGGGGGGACAAGAGACCCAGTACTTC. This gives the protein CAWSWRGGQETQYF.

There are a few counts of this clone. This chain uses TRBV18 with TRBJ2-1; a weak D match, TRBD2 (5 bases). This CDR3 is built from 15 residues. Per germline, CDR1 KGHSH and CDR2 LQKENI. Trimming left V 1 base short and J 0 bases short, with 7 bases between. The CDR3 is CASSPQRSSYNEQFF. The CDR3 DNA follows: TGTGCCAGCTCACCACAGCGGAGCTCCTACAATGAGCAGTTCTTC.

The chain is built from TRBV19 and TRBJ2-2; D is uncertain. V lost 6 bases to trimming and J lost 0 bases, with 8 bases between them. This CDR3 spans 14 amino acids. The germline CDR1 and CDR2 sequences are LNHDA and SQIVND (reference sequence). Written as DNA, the CDR3 is TGTGCCAGTAGGTTTTCCGCGAACACCGGGGAGCTGTTTTTT. This translates into CASRFSANTGELFF. Full variable domain (outside the CDR3, taken from reference TRBV19 and TRBJ2-2): DGGITQSPKYLFRKEGQNVTLSCEQNLNHDAMYWYRQDPGQGLRLIYYSQIVNDFQKGDIAEGYSVSREKKESFPLTVTSAQKNPTAFYLCASRFSANTGELFFGEGSRLTVL.

This chain uses TRBV7-9 with TRBJ1-3, with D possibly TRBD1 on 5 matching bases. Per the germline V gene, CDR1 is SEHNR and CDR2 is FQNEAQ (reference sequence). The V and J ends lost 3 bases and 4 bases respectively, with 7 bases between them. The CDR3 runs to 13 residues. DNA of the CDR3: TGTGCCAGCAGCTTGGCAGGGGGAAACACCATATATTTT. Its protein product is CASSLAGGNTIYF.

The rearrangement uses TRBV18 and TRBJ2-6; the D is unclear. The V and J ends lost 2 bases and 2 bases respectively, with 7 bases between them. This CDR3 comprises 15 residues. CDR1 and CDR2 (germline): KGHSH, LQKENI. In nucleotides, the CDR3 is TGTGCCAGCTCACCAGCGGTCGCTGGGGCCAACGTCCTGACTTTC. Translation: CASSPAVAGANVLTF.

The V call is TRBV7-2, the J call TRBJ2-7; TRBD2 matches 7 bases. CDR3 length: 15 amino acids. V lost 1 base to trimming and J lost 2 bases; unmatched junction nucleotides: 5. The germline gives CDR1 SGHTA, CDR2 FQGNSA. CDR3 in DNA: TGTGCCAGCAGCTTAGGAGCGGGGCAAACCTACGAGCAGTACTTC. Amino acid sequence: CASSLGAGQTYEQYF.

CDR3 in amino acids: CASSRVTGTNQPQHF. CDR3 nucleotide sequence: TGTGCCAGCAGTAGAGTGACAGGGACCAATCAGCCCCAGCATTTT. The chain links TRBV27 to TRBJ1-5, with 7 bases fitting TRBD1. This CDR3 has 15 residues. Germline V gene data show CDR1 as MNHEY and CDR2 as SMNVEV (reference sequence). Losses at the gene ends were 5 bases for V and 3 bases for J; bases not matched to a gene: 7.

The chain recombines TRBV12-5 with TRBJ1-2, with a possible D match to TRBD1 (6 bases). The V and J ends lost 5 bases and 5 bases respectively, with 15 bases between them. CDR1 is LGHNT and CDR2 is FRNRAP in the germline V gene. This CDR3 spans 14 amino acids. The CDR3 reads CASGPQGRWYGYTF. The DNA of the CDR3 is TGTGCTAGTGGTCCTCAGGGGCGTTGGTATGGCTACACCTTC.

Concerning this clone itself: Relative to the germline gene, one junction end is altered; a read error may explain this. The V gene is TRBV7-9, the J gene TRBJ2-7, with D possibly TRBD2 on 5 matching bases. The CDR3 contains 11 residues. CDR1 is SEHNR and CDR2 is FQNEAQ in the germline V gene (reference sequence). CDR3 sequence reads: CSSSGAYEQYF. CDR3 bases: TGTTCCAGCTCCGGGGCCTACGAGCAGTACTTC. Combining the CDR3 with reference TRBV7-9 and TRBJ2-7 gives the whole variable domain DTGVSQNPRHKITKRGQNVTFRCDPISEHNRLYWYRQTLGQGPEFLTYFQNEAQLEKSRLLSDRFSAERPKGSFSTLEIQRTEQGDSAMYLCSSSGAYEQYFGPGTRLTVT.

The chain uses TRBV9 and TRBJ2-1; D perhaps matches TRBD1 (6 bases). CDR1 is SGDLS, CDR2 YYNGEE, per germline. Deletions cut 3 bases from V and 4 bases from J, with 14 bases between. The CDR3 sequence is 15 residues long. The CDR3 protein is CASSGYRASYNEQFF. CDR3 DNA: TGTGCCAGCAGCGGATACAGGGCCTCGTACAATGAGCAGTTCTTC.

This clone was picked up a small number of times. The chain carries TRBV21-1 and TRBJ2-1; TRBD1, the table's D call, lacks a check against the DNA. TRBV21-1 is a listed pseudogene. The CDR3 contains 19 residues. The CDR3 protein is CASSKSGTGCSFCVDEQFF. The DNA for the CDR3 is TGTGCCAGCAGCAAATCCGGGACAGGGTGTTCTTTCTGCGTCGATGAGCAGTTCTTC.

The CDR3 DNA is TGTGCCAGCAGCAGCCTTAGCGGCGGATCTACAGATACGCAGTATTTT. Protein sequence: CASSSLSGGSTDTQYF. The V gene is TRBV27, the J gene TRBJ2-3; D possibly corresponds to TRBD2 (6 bases). The germline V gene encodes CDR1 MNHEY and CDR2 SMNVEV (reference sequence). V lost 6 bases, J lost 3 bases, and 19 bases lay in between. This CDR3 spans 16 amino acids.

The rearrangement uses TRBV9 and TRBJ2-5, with 8 bases lining up with TRBD2. The DNA matches TRBJ2-7 better at its end, which makes the J call doubtful. The CDR3 totals 14 residues. Germline V gene lookup returns CDR1 SGDLS and CDR2 YYNGEE. DNA of the CDR3: TGTGCCAGCAGCCCGGGGGGGGTGGGCTACGAGCAGTACTTC. Protein sequence: CASSPGGVGYEQYF.

This sequence joins TRBV7-9 and TRBJ2-5, with TRBD2 as a possible D gene (5 bases). V lost 3 bases and J lost 7, with 21 bases in between. The CDR3 runs 16 residues. Germline V gene data show CDR1 as SEHNR and CDR2 as FQNEAQ (reference sequence). CDR3 in amino acids: CASSFGSGATPGTQYF. The DNA of the CDR3 is TGTGCCAGCAGCTTTGGGAGTGGAGCCACACCGGGGACCCAGTACTTC.

V is TRBV6-1 and J is TRBJ2-7, with TRBD1 identical over 7 bases. This CDR3 comprises 14 residues. The junction had 6 bases not matched to a gene; V was cut back by 5 bases and J by 2 bases. Looked up from germline, CDR1 is MNHNS and CDR2 is SASEGT. The CDR3 coding sequence is TGTGCCAGCAGTACCCACAGGGGTACCTACGAGCAGTACTTC. Residues: CASSTHRGTYEQYF.

The rearrangement links TRBV4-2 to TRBJ1-1, with TRBD1 identical over 7 bases. The CDR3 covers 14 residues. Germline V gene data show CDR1 as LGHNA and CDR2 as YNFKEQ. V was pared by 7 bases and J by 4 bases, with 9 bases of the junction left unmatched. CDR3 region: CASNQGGNPTEAFF. CDR3 nucleotides: TGTGCCAGCAACCAGGGGGGAAACCCCACTGAAGCTTTCTTT.

This chain joins TRBV7-8 and TRBJ2-1; 8 nucleotides align to TRBD2. Germline V CDR1 and CDR2: SGHVS, FQNEAQ. This CDR3 is 15 amino acids long. Trimming removed 6 bases from V and 2 bases from J; junction bases left unmatched: 6. This chain's CDR3 is CASRGLAAPYNEQFF. DNA for the CDR3: TGTGCCAGCAGAGGACTAGCCGCCCCCTACAATGAGCAGTTCTTC.

This clone was counted only a few times. The chain combines TRBV7-7 with TRBJ2-1; a weak D match, TRBD2 (7 bases). The V end was cut by 2 bases, the J end by 9 bases, with 8 bases between. This CDR3 spans 12 amino acids. CDR1 SSHAT and CDR2 FNYEAQ come from the germline V gene (reference sequence). In DNA, the CDR3 is TGTGCCAGCAGCTTAAGGGGGGGTGAGCAGTTCTTC. Its protein product is CASSLRGGEQFF.

The rearrangement joins TRBV13 to TRBJ2-7; tentative D call: TRBD1 (5 bases). Germline V gene sequence: CDR1 PRHDT, CDR2 FYEKMQ (reference sequence). This CDR3 spans 13 amino acids. V shed 6 bases and J shed 1 base, with 10 bases lying between them. In DNA, the CDR3 is TGTGCCAGCAGTTCGCAGGGTTCCTACGAGCAGTACTTC. It yields the protein CASSSQGSYEQYF.